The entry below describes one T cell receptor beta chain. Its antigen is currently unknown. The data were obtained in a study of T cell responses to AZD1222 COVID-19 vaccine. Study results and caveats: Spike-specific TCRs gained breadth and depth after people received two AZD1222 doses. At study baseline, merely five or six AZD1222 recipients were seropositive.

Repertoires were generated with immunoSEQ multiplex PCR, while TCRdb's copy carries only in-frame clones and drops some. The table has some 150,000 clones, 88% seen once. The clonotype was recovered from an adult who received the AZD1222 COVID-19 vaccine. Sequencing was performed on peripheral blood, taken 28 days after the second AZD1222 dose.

The CDR3 nucleotides read TGCAGCGTTGGACAGGCCAATGAGCAGTTCTTC. It yields the protein CSVGQANEQFF. The J gene is TRBJ2-1, the V gene TRBV29-1; perhaps TRBD1 as D (6 bases). Germline V gene data show CDR1 as SQVTM and CDR2 as ANQGSEA. V was cut by 4 bases and J by 6 bases, with 7 bases left in between. This CDR3 has 11 amino acids.